This TCR beta chain was identified during a study of cytomegalovirus exposure and HLA in healthy donors. The wider study: Earlier, 110 million or so unique TCR beta sequences were recovered from approximately 200 million T cells by an analysis.

Vbeta (60) and Jbeta (13) primers were used in the PCR. Sequencing used immunoSEQ multiplex PCR; TCRdb keeps in-frame clones, though not all of them. The table shows about 250,000 clones, with around 80% occurring only once. The CDR3 consists of 14 residues. Trimming left V 4 bases short and J 4 bases short, with 13 bases between. Germline CDR1 and CDR2: WSHSY and SAAADI. The donors were healthy bone marrow donors. The sample was PBMCs. This chain uses TRBV10-2 with TRBJ1-1, with D possibly being TRBD1 (6 bases). This clonotype was obtained from a boy aged 5-17 years in good health and CMV-seronegative. CDR3: CASSVGGRGTEAFF. The CDR3 DNA reads as TGCGCCAGCAGTGTAGGGGGACGTGGCACTGAAGCTTTCTTT.